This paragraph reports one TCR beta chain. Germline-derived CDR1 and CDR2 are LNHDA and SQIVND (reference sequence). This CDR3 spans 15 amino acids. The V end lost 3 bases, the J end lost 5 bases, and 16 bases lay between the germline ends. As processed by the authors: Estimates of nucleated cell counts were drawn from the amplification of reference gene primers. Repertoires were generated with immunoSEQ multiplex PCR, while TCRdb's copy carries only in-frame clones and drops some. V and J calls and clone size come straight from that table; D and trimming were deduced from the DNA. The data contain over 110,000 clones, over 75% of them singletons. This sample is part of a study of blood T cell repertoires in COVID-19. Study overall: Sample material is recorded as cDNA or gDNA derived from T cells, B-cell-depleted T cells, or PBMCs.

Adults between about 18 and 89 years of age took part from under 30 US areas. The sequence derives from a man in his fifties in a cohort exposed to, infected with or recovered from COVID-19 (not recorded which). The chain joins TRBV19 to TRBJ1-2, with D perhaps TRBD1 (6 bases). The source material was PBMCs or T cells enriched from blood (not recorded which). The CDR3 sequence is CASSIKQQGSYGYTF. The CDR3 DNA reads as TGTGCCAGTAGTATTAAACAACAGGGATCGTATGGCTACACCTTC.